The T cell receptor beta chain described here comes from a study of T-cell reconstitution after alpha-beta-depleted transplantation in children. From germline, CDR1 is DFQATT and CDR2 SNEGSKA (reference sequence). V was trimmed by 0 bases and J by 0 bases, leaving 9 bases between them. CDR3 length equals 14 residues. The TCRbeta library incorporated unique molecular identifiers. TCRdb itself ran the PCR reads through MiXCR, one entry per CDR3 protein. The sample gives 700,000 to 850,000 distinct CDR3 sequences, 15% to 20% of which show up once; roughly 4.8% is in the top ten. This clonotype has only a few counts. The antigen remains undetermined. General study points: Approximately two months post-transplant, alpha-beta T cells reportedly originated from several hundred expanded graft clones. In some patients, recipient T cells and intrathymic progenitors surviving conditioning explained high day-60 diversity.

This sequence originates from a male patient aged 10-17 years who had a stem cell transplant for acute lymphoblastic leukemia, so the T cells may come from the graft donor. The sample in question was PBMCs, mostly from graft donor cells, obtained 360 days after TCRalphabeta/CD19-depleted stem cell transplant. The chain recombines TRBV20-1 with TRBJ2-7; perhaps TRBD2 as D (6 bases). CDR3 coding DNA: TGCAGTGCTAGAGAAGGTAGCGGCTCCTACGAGCAGTACTTC. It specifies CSAREGSGSYEQYF.